The next 32 T cell receptor beta chains were all read from a single sample in a study of beta chain features in type 1 diabetes. Study conclusions and caveats: A moderate, significant TCRB CDR3 shortening appeared in type 1 diabetes across four CD4+ subsets.

Sequenced material consisted of expressed TCRB transcripts (all of the isolated RNA was reverse transcribed). Generated by immunoSEQ multiplex PCR, the TCRdb table keeps only in-frame clones and is missing some. This table holds about 160,000 clones, around 8% found once. These receptors' antigens are unknown. Sequenced: central memory CD4+ T cells from blood. The receptors stem from a woman in her late teens or twenties with type 1 diabetes.

This clone has a handful of counts. One end of the junction fails to match germline, which may point to a read error. The chain recombines TRBV2 with TRBJ2-4, with TRBD1 matching 7 bases. This CDR3 contains 12 residues. The germline CDR1 and CDR2 sequences are SNHLY and FYNNEI. The DNA of the CDR3 is TGTGCCAGCAGTGAAAATAGGGGGCCAGCAGACTTC. Protein sequence: CASSENRGPADF.

This clone was seen a handful of times. V is TRBV30 and J is TRBJ1-5; possibly TRBD1 for D (5 bases). This CDR3 region has 14 residues. Germline loops: CDR1 GTSNPN, CDR2 SVGIG (reference sequence). Trimming shortened V by 2 bases and J by 3 bases, and 11 bases separated the two germline ends. The CDR3: CAWSRGGINQPQHF. The CDR3 nucleotides are TGTGCCTGGAGTCGTGGGGGGATCAATCAGCCCCAGCATTTT.

This clone was observed a handful of times. In DNA, the CDR3 is TGTGCCAGCAGCTCGGGGGGCGGGTTCAGCTCCTACAATGAGCAGTTCTTC. This translates into CASSSGGGFSSYNEQFF. V gene TRBV5-4 combines with J gene TRBJ2-1; D is possibly TRBD2 (7 bases). Germline values: CDR1 SGHNT, CDR2 YYREEE (reference sequence). The CDR3 loop spans 17 amino acids. Trimming took off 3 bases at V and 0 bases at J, with 16 bases between the two ends.

This clone turned up a few times. The gene calls are TRBV6-1 and TRBJ1-5; D possibly corresponds to TRBD1 (6 bases). The germline gives CDR1 MNHNS, CDR2 SASEGT. The CDR3 is 14 amino acids. The V gene lost 6 bases and the J gene lost 3 bases, with 12 bases spanning the gap. DNA for the CDR3: TGTGCCAGCAGCCACGGACAGAACAATCAGCCCCAGCATTTT. Its protein is CASSHGQNNQPQHF.

The chain carries TRBV30 and TRBJ2-1; 10 bases line up with TRBD2. The CDR3 is 16 amino acids. Germline values: CDR1 GTSNPN, CDR2 SVGIG (reference sequence). J gave up 5 bases and V 5 bases, and 12 bases lay outside the gene matches. The CDR3 DNA reads TGTGCCTGGGTTAAGAGCGGGAGGGGAGGAAACAATGAGCAGTTCTTC. The encoded protein is CAWVKSGRGGNNEQFF.

J is TRBJ2-3 and V is TRBV5-1, with D tentatively TRBD2 (7 bases). From germline, CDR1 is SGHRS and CDR2 YFSETQ. The V end was cut by 0 bases, the J end by 7 bases, with 9 bases between. This CDR3 comprises 13 residues. The CDR3: CASSLGGGNTQYF. The CDR3 nucleotides are TGCGCCAGCAGCTTGGGCGGGGGCAATACGCAGTATTTT.

CDR3 sequence (DNA): TGTGCCATCAGAACTAGCGGGGGGGCCATGAATGAGCAGTTCTTC. This gives the protein CAIRTSGGAMNEQFF. This chain links TRBV10-3 with TRBJ2-1; 13 bases match TRBD2. The CDR3 covers 15 residues. Germline CDR1 reads ENHRY; CDR2 reads SYGVKD. V trimming: 6 bases; J trimming: 7 bases; junction bases outside the gene matches: 6.

The chain uses TRBV27 and TRBJ2-1, with unresolved D. V shed 7 bases and J shed 0 bases, with 10 bases lying between them. The germline CDR1 and CDR2 sequences are MNHEY and SMNVEV (reference sequence). This CDR3 region has 14 residues. CDR3 in amino acids: CASMVASSYNEQFF. CDR3 in DNA: TGTGCCAGCATGGTAGCTAGCTCCTACAATGAGCAGTTCTTC.

This sequence joins TRBV5-1 and TRBJ1-6; 8 bases are a match to TRBD1. Germline lookup yields CDR1 SGHRS and CDR2 YFSETQ. The CDR3 runs to 16 residues. With 2 bases clipped from V and 5 bases from J, the junction kept 6 bases outside the gene matches. CDR3 bases: TGCGCCAGCAGCTTTGGAGACAGGGGAAATAATTCACCCCTCCACTTT. Its protein product is CASSFGDRGNNSPLHF. The full variable domain, rest sourced from reference TRBV5-1 and TRBJ1-6, is KAGVTQTPRYLIKTRGQQVTLSCSPISGHRSVSWYQQTPGQGLQFLFEYFSETQRNKGNFPGRFSGRQFSNSRSEMNVSTLELGDSALYLCASSFGDRGNNSPLHFGNGTRLTVT.

This clone came up a few times. The chain employs TRBV20-1 and TRBJ1-5; D ambiguous. CDR1 and CDR2 from the germline V gene are DFQATT and SNEGSKA (reference sequence). The CDR3 consists of 9 residues. Here the CDR3 reads CIHSGPQHF. As DNA, the CDR3 is TGCATCCACAGTGGGCCCCAGCATTTT.

This clone appeared many times. The chain employs TRBV9 and TRBJ2-7; a possible D gene is TRBD1 (6 bases). The V and J ends lost 4 bases and 1 base respectively, with 15 bases between them. The CDR3 loop spans 15 amino acids. Germline V gene lookup returns CDR1 SGDLS and CDR2 YYNGEE. The CDR3 region has the DNA TGTGCCAGCAGCTCCCCAGGGGATAGGTCCTACGAGCAGTACTTC. Its translation: CASSSPGDRSYEQYF. Filled out from reference TRBV9 and TRBJ2-7, the complete variable domain reads DSGVTQTPKHLITATGQRVTLRCSPRSGDLSVYWYQQSLDQGLQFLIQYYNGEERAKGNILERFSAQQFPDLHSELNLSSLELGDSALYFCASSSPGDRSYEQYFGPGTRLTVT.

The gene calls are TRBV5-1 and TRBJ2-7; tentative D call: TRBD1 (5 bases). The germline V and J ends were trimmed by 0 bases and 3 bases, with 13 bases remaining between them. In germline, CDR1 is SGHRS, CDR2 YFSETQ. This CDR3 spans 15 amino acids. Here the CDR3 reads CASSLAGFANYEQYF. The DNA of the CDR3 is TGCGCCAGCAGCTTGGCAGGGTTTGCAAACTACGAGCAGTACTTC.

This clone showed up just a few times. The genes are TRBV4-3 and TRBJ2-3, with a tentative D call TRBD2 (6 bases). Trimming stripped 3 bases from V and 6 bases from J, with 25 bases between. CDR1 LGHNA and CDR2 YSLEER come from the germline V gene. The CDR3 consists of 18 residues. In DNA, the CDR3 is TGCGCCAGCAGCCAGGAGGGGTGGTCTTTCGCAACCGGGGATACGCAGTATTTT. Translated, it gives CASSQEGWSFATGDTQYF.

CDR3 bases: TGTGCCAGCAGTTTGCGGGGGAGCCAGAGCTCCTACAATGAGCAGTTCTTC. Translating gives CASSLRGSQSSYNEQFF. The J gene is TRBJ2-1, the V gene TRBV27, with 7 nucleotides matching TRBD2. V was clipped by 3 bases and J by 0 bases; unmatched bases: 8. The CDR3 runs to 17 residues. Germline assignment: CDR1 MNHEY and CDR2 SMNVEV (reference sequence).

This clone came up a few times. The chain uses TRBV28 and TRBJ2-1, with TRBD1 identical over 9 bases. V lost 6 bases, J lost 8 bases, and 11 bases stayed unmatched. The germline CDR1 and CDR2 sequences are MDHEN and SYDVKM. The CDR3 is 15 residues long. CDR3 in amino acids: CASRGQGTGKDEQFF. The CDR3 bases are TGTGCCAGCAGGGGGCAGGGGACAGGGAAGGATGAGCAGTTCTTC. Full variable domain (outside the CDR3, taken from reference TRBV28 and TRBJ2-1): DVKVTQSSRYLVKRTGEKVFLECVQDMDHENMFWYRQDPGLGLRLIYFSYDVKMKEKGDIPEGYSVSREKKERFSLILESASTNQTSMYLCASRGQGTGKDEQFFGPGTRLTVL.

This clone was counted between two and nine times. J is TRBJ2-1 and V is TRBV19; TRBD2 agrees at 7 bases. The V gene's germline CDR1 is LNHDA and CDR2 SQIVND (reference sequence). The V segment lost 7 bases and the J segment 5 bases; nucleotides outside the gene matches: 8. This CDR3 region has 14 residues. In DNA, the CDR3 is TGTGCCAGTACGGGGGGAGGCCTTCACAATGAGCAGTTCTTC. Its translation is CASTGGGLHNEQFF.

V gene TRBV4-3 combines with J gene TRBJ2-5; maybe TRBD1 (6 bases). This CDR3 is built from 14 residues. V lost 4 bases and J 2 bases, leaving 11 bases between the germline ends. Germline V lookup: CDR1 LGHNA, CDR2 YSLEER. Here the CDR3 reads CASSRDRTQETQYF. CDR3 nucleotide sequence: TGCGCCAGCAGCCGTGACAGGACTCAAGAGACCCAGTACTTC.

This chain connects TRBV6-4 to TRBJ2-7, with D tentatively TRBD1 (6 bases). Trimming left V 6 bases short and J 4 bases short, with 16 bases between. This CDR3 has 14 amino acids. Germline V lookup: CDR1 MRHNA, CDR2 SNTAGT. CDR3 loop: CASSTQTTGYEQYF. CDR3 sequence (DNA): TGTGCCAGCAGCACGCAGACAACAGGGTACGAGCAGTACTTC.

This chain uses TRBV6-5 with TRBJ1-2; 9 bases match TRBD1. The V gene end was trimmed by 6 bases and the J gene end by 8 bases; junction bases not matched to a gene: 7. Germline CDR1 and CDR2: MNHEY and SVGAGI. This CDR3 comprises 13 residues. CDR3 region: CASSPGQGRGYTF. The CDR3 DNA sequence: TGTGCCAGCAGCCCGGGACAGGGTAGGGGCTACACCTTC.

This clone was observed a few times. The chain couples TRBV5-1 to TRBJ2-2, with 13 positions matching TRBD2. The CDR3 is made up of 17 amino acids. Germline CDR1 SGHRS, CDR2 YFSETQ. The trim removed 4 bases at V and 4 bases at J, leaving 7 bases unmatched. CDR3 region: CASSTGTSGARTGELFF. The CDR3 DNA reads TGCGCCAGCAGCACGGGGACTAGCGGGGCACGCACCGGGGAGCTGTTTTTT.

This clone was picked up a small number of times. The chain employs TRBV28 and TRBJ2-7; possibly TRBD2 for D (6 bases). V lost 2 bases and J lost 2, with 16 bases in between. The CDR3 loop spans 16 amino acids. Germline CDR1 is MDHEN and CDR2 is SYDVKM. The CDR3 sequence is CASSLGDGRGPYEQYF. DNA of the CDR3: TGTGCCAGCAGTTTAGGGGACGGGAGAGGTCCCTACGAGCAGTACTTC.

This clone has only a few counts. This chain uses TRBV19 with TRBJ2-2; D is possibly TRBD2 (5 bases). V was cut by 7 bases and J by 6 bases, with 15 bases left in between. The CDR3 sequence is 14 residues long. CDR1 is LNHDA, CDR2 SQIVND, per germline (reference sequence). The CDR3, as DNA: TGTGCCAGTAATCCCGGCCAGGAGGCCGGGGAGCTGTTTTTT. Encoded protein: CASNPGQEAGELFF.

The V call is TRBV5-5, the J call TRBJ1-1; D remains unclear. With 0 bases removed from V and 4 bases from J, the gap between germline ends came to 4 bases. Germline V CDR1 and CDR2: SGHKS, YYEKEE (reference sequence). The CDR3 loop spans 12 amino acids. This chain's CDR3 is CASSLVLTEAFF. The CDR3 DNA reads as TGTGCCAGCAGCTTGGTTCTCACTGAAGCTTTCTTT. Full variable domain (outside the CDR3, taken from reference TRBV5-5 and TRBJ1-1): DAGVTQSPTHLIKTRGQQVTLRCSPISGHKSVSWYQQVLGQGPQFIFQYYEKEERGRGNFPDRFSARQFPNYSSELNVNALLLGDSALYLCASSLVLTEAFFGQGTRLTVV.

The DNA of the CDR3 is TGTGCCAGCATCGCCGGGGGGGAGACCCAGTACTTC. This encodes CASIAGGETQYF. This chain uses TRBV2 with TRBJ2-5, with TRBD2 matching over 7 bases. Per germline, CDR1 SNHLY and CDR2 FYNNEI. J gave up 5 bases and V 7 bases, and 4 bases lay outside the gene matches. The CDR3 contains 12 residues.

There are a few counts of this clone. V gene TRBV29-1 combines with J gene TRBJ2-7, with 8 positions matching TRBD2. Germline V gene sequence: CDR1 SQVTM, CDR2 ANQGSEA. V lost 7 bases and J lost 5; bases outside the gene matches: 7. The CDR3 contains 12 residues. CDR3 sequence (DNA): TGCAGCGCGGGGGGGGGCGCCCACGAGCAGTACTTC. This encodes CSAGGGAHEQYF.

This clone was seen a handful of times. The chain employs TRBV5-1 and TRBJ1-5; D might be TRBD1 (6 bases). The V gene lost 0 bases and the J gene lost 3 bases, with 7 bases spanning the gap. The CDR3 has 14 residues. Germline V gene data show CDR1 as SGHRS and CDR2 as YFSETQ. The CDR3 loop is CASSLGQANQPQHF. The DNA for the CDR3 is TGCGCCAGCAGCTTGGGACAGGCCAATCAGCCCCAGCATTTT.

The chain uses TRBV11-2 and TRBJ1-1; a possible D gene is TRBD1 (5 bases). V was trimmed by 5 bases and J by 6 bases, leaving 19 bases between them. Germline CDR1 and CDR2: SGHAT and FQNNGV. This CDR3 has 15 amino acids. CDR3 amino acids: CASSPRLGGTAEAFF. CDR3 sequence (DNA): TGTGCCAGCAGCCCCCGGTTGGGGGGTACCGCTGAAGCTTTCTTT. The complete variable domain, with remaining parts taken from reference TRBV11-2 and TRBJ1-1, reads EAGVAQSPRYKIIEKRQSVAFWCNPISGHATLYWYQQILGQGPKLLIQFQNNGVVDDSQLPKDRFSAERLKGVDSTLKIQPAKLEDSAVYLCASSPRLGGTAEAFFGQGTRLTVV.

This chain's CDR3 is CASILSGDEQFF. The CDR3 nucleotides are TGTGCCAGCATACTTAGCGGGGATGAGCAGTTCTTC. This chain uses TRBV2 with TRBJ2-1; TRBD2 matches 8 bases. Germline values: CDR1 SNHLY, CDR2 FYNNEI. The trim removed 7 bases at V and 8 bases at J, leaving 4 bases unmatched. There are 12 residues in the CDR3.

This clone was detected only a few times. The chain uses TRBV5-1 and TRBJ2-2; a weak D match, TRBD1 (6 bases). The CDR3 spans 15 residues. Trimming removed 0 bases from V and 6 bases from J, with 12 bases in between. Germline V CDR1 and CDR2: SGHRS, YFSETQ. The CDR3 is CASSLEQGFAGELFF. In DNA, the CDR3 is TGCGCCAGCAGCTTGGAACAGGGCTTCGCCGGGGAGCTGTTTTTT.

The chain employs TRBV6-6 and TRBJ2-5, with a possible D match to TRBD1 (6 bases). V shed 6 bases and J shed 5 bases, with 16 bases lying between them. The germline gives CDR1 MNHNY, CDR2 SVGAGI (reference sequence). The CDR3 loop spans 14 amino acids. The CDR3 region is CASRPGDTEETQYF. The CDR3 coding sequence is TGTGCCAGCAGACCCGGGGACACAGAGGAGACCCAGTACTTC.

This clone was counted only a few times. This chain links TRBV2 with TRBJ2-5; D gene uncertain. Germline values: CDR1 SNHLY, CDR2 FYNNEI. This CDR3 has 13 residues. Trimming removed 3 bases from V and 2 bases from J, with 7 bases in between. The CDR3 DNA sequence: TGTGCCAGCAGTGATGTCAGTCAAGAGACCCAGTACTTC. The encoded protein is CASSDVSQETQYF.

The rearrangement links TRBV5-5 to TRBJ1-2, with TRBD1 matching 7 bases. CDR1 is SGHKS, CDR2 YYEKEE, per germline (reference sequence). Unmatched junction bases numbered 22, after V lost 4 bases and J lost 10 bases. The CDR3 runs 17 residues. In DNA form, the CDR3 reads TGTGCCAGCAGCCCTATACAGGGGAGGACACAGTATCTCGACTACACCTTC. Translated, it gives CASSPIQGRTQYLDYTF. The complete variable domain, with remaining parts taken from reference TRBV5-5 and TRBJ1-2, reads DAGVTQSPTHLIKTRGQQVTLRCSPISGHKSVSWYQQVLGQGPQFIFQYYEKEERGRGNFPDRFSARQFPNYSSELNVNALLLGDSALYLCASSPIQGRTQYLDYTFGSGTRLTVV.